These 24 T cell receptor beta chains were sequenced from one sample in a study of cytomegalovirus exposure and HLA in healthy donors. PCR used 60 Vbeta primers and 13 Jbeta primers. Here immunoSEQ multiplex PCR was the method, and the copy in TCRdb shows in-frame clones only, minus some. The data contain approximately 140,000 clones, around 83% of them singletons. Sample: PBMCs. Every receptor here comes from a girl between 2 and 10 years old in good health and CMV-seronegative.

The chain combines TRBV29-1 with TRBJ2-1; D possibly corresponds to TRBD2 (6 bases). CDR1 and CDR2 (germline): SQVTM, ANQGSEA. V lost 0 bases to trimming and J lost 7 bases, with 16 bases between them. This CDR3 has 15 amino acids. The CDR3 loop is CSVEDWWGVGNEQFF. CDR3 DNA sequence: TGCAGCGTTGAAGATTGGTGGGGGGTAGGGAATGAGCAGTTCTTC.

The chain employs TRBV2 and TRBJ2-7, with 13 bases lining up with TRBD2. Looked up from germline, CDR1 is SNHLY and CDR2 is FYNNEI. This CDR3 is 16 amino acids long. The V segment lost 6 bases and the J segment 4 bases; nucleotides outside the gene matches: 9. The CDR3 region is CASREQLAGGGYEQYF. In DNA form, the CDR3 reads TGTGCCAGCAGAGAACAACTAGCGGGGGGGGGTTACGAGCAGTACTTC.

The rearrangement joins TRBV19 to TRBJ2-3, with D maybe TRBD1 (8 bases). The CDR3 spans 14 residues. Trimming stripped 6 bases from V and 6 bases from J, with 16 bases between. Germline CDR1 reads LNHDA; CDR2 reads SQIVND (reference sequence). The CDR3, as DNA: TGTGCCAGTAGAGCCAGGGGGCGGGAGGATACGCAGTATTTT. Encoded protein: CASRARGREDTQYF.

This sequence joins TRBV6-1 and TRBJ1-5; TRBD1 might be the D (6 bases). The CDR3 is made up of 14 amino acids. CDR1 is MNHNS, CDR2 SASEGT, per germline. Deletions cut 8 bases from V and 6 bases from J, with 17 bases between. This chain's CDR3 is CASRVRTGLQPQHF. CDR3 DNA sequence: TGTGCCAGCCGAGTAAGAACAGGGCTTCAGCCCCAGCATTTT.

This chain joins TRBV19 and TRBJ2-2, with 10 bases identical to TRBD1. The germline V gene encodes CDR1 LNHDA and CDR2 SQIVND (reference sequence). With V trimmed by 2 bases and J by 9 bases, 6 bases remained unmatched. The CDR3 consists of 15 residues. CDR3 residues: CASSIRGQGGRELFF. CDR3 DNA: TGTGCCAGTAGTATACGAGGACAGGGGGGGCGGGAGCTGTTTTTT.

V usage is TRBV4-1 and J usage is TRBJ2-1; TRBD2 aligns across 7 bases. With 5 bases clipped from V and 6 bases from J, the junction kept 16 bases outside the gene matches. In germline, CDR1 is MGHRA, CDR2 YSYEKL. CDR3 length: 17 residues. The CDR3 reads CASSFRDYSSLANEQFF. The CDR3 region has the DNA TGCGCCAGCAGCTTCCGGGACTACTCCTCTTTAGCCAATGAGCAGTTCTTC.

CDR3 in DNA: TGCGCCAGCAGCTTTGGAGGCCTGAACACTGAAGCTTTCTTT. As protein: CASSFGGLNTEAFF. This sequence joins TRBV5-1 and TRBJ1-1; no clear D. Trimming pared 2 bases from V and 0 bases from J, leaving 8 bases between. This CDR3 has 14 amino acids. Germline CDR1 is SGHRS and CDR2 is YFSETQ.

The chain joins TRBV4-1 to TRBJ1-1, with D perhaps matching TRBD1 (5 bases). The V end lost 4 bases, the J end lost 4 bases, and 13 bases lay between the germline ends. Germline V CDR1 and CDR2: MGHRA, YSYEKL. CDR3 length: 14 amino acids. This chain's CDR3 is CASSRLGGATEAFF. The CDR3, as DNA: TGCGCCAGCAGCCGGTTGGGGGGTGCCACTGAAGCTTTCTTT.

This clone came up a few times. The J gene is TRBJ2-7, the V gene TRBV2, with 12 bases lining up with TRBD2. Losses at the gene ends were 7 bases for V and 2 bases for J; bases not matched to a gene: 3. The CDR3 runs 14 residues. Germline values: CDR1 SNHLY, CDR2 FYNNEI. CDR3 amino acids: CASKPSGGAYEQYF. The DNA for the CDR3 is TGTGCCAGCAAACCTAGCGGGGGGGCCTACGAGCAGTACTTC.

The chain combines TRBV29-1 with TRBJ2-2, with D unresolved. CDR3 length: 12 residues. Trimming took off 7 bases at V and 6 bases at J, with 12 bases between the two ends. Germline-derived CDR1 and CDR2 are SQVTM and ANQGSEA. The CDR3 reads CSAHSSSGELFF. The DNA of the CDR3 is TGCAGCGCCCACAGTAGTTCCGGGGAGCTGTTTTTT.

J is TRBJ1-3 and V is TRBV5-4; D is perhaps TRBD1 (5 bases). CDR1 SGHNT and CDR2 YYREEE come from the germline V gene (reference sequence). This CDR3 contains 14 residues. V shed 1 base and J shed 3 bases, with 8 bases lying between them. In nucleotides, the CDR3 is TGTGCCAGCAGCTTGTCAGGGCTTGGAAACACCATATATTTT. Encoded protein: CASSLSGLGNTIYF.

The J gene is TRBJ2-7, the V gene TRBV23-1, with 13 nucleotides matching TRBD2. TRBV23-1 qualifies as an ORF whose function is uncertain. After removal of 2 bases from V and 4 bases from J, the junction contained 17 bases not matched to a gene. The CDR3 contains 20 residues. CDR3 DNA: TGCGCCAGCAGTCAAAAAGGGACTAGCGGGATAAAAGGTCTCGGGTACGAGCAGTACTTC. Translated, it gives CASSQKGTSGIKGLGYEQYF.

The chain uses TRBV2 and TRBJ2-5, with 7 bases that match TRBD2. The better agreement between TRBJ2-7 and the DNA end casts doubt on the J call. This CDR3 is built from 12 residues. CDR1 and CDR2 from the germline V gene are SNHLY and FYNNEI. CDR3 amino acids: CASGDYSYEQYF. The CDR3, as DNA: TGTGCCAGCGGGGACTATTCCTACGAGCAGTACTTC.

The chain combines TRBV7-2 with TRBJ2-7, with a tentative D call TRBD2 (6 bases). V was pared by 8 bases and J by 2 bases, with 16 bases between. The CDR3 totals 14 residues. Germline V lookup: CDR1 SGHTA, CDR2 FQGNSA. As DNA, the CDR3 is TGTGCCAGCTCCTCCGGGACTGCCGCCTACGAGCAGTACTTC. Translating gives CASSSGTAAYEQYF.

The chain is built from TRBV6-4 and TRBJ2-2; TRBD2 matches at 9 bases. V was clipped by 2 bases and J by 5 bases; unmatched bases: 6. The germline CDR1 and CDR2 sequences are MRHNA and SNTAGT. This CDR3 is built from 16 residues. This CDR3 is CASSDKAGGPTGELFF. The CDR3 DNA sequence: TGTGCCAGCAGTGACAAGGCGGGGGGGCCGACCGGGGAGCTGTTTTTT.

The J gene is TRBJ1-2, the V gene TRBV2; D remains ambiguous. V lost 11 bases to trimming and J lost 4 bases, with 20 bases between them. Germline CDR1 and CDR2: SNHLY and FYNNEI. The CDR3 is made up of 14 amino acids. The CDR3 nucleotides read TGTGCCCGCCTTCGCGTCCCGGGGAGCTATGGCTACACCTTC. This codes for CARLRVPGSYGYTF.

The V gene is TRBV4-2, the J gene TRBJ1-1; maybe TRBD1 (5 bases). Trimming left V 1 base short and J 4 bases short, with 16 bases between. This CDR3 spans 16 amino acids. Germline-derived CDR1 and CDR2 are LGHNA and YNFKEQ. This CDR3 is CASSQVYSSRATEAFF. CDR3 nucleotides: TGTGCCAGCAGCCAAGTTTATTCGTCCAGGGCCACTGAAGCTTTCTTT.

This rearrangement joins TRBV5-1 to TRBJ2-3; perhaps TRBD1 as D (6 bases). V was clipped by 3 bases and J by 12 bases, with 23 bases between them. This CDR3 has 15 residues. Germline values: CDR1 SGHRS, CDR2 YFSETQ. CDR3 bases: TGCGCCAGCAGCTCGGGGACAAGGAATTTGGATTTTCAGTATTTT. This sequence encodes CASSSGTRNLDFQYF. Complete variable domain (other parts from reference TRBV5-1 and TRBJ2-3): KAGVTQTPRYLIKTRGQQVTLSCSPISGHRSVSWYQQTPGQGLQFLFEYFSETQRNKGNFPGRFSGRQFSNSRSEMNVSTLELGDSALYLCASSSGTRNLDFQYFGPGTRLTVL.

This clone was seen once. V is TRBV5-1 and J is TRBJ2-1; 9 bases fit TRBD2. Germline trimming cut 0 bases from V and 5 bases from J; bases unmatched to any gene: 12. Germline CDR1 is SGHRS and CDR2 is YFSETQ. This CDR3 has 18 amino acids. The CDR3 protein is CASSLGAGGGELNNEQFF. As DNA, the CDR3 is TGCGCCAGCAGCTTGGGGGCTGGCGGGGGGGAGCTAAACAATGAGCAGTTCTTC.

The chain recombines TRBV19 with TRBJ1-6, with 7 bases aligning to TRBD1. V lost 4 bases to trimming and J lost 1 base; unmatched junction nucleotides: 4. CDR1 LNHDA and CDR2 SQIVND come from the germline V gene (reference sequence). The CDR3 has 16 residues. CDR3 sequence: CASSRRQGSYNSPLHF. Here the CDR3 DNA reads TGTGCCAGTAGTAGGCGACAGGGTTCCTATAATTCACCCCTCCACTTT.

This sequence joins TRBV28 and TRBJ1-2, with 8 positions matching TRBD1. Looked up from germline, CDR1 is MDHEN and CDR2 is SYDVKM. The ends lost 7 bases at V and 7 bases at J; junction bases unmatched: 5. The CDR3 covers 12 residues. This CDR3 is CASNPGGGGYTF. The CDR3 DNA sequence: TGTGCCAGCAATCCAGGGGGCGGTGGCTACACCTTC.

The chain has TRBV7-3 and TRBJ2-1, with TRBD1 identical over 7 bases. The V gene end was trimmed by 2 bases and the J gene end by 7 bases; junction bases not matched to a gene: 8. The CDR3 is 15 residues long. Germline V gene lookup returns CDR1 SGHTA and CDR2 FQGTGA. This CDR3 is CASSLAGQVGNEQFF. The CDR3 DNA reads TGTGCCAGCAGCTTAGCTGGACAGGTGGGGAATGAGCAGTTCTTC.

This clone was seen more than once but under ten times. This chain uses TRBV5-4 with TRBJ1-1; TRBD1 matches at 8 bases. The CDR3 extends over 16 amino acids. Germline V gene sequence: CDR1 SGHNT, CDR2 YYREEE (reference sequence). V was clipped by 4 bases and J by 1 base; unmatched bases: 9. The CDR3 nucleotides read TGTGCCAGCAGCCGCGGGGACAGGACCTCGAACACTGAAGCTTTCTTT. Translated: CASSRGDRTSNTEAFF.

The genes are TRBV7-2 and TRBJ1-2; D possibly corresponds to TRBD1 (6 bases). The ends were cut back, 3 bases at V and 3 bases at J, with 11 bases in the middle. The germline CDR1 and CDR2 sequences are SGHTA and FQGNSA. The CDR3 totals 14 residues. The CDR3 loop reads CASSFMQGYYGYTF. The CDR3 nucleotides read TGTGCCAGCAGCTTTATGCAGGGGTACTATGGCTACACCTTC.